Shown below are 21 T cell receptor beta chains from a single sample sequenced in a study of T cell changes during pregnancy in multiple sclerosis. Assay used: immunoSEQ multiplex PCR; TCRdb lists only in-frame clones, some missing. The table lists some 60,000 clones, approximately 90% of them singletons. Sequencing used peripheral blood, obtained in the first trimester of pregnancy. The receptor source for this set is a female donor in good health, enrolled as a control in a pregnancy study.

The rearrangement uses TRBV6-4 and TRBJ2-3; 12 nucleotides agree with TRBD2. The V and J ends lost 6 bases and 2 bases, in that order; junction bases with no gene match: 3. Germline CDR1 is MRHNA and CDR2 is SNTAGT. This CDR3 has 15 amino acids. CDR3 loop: CASSPSGGATDTQYF. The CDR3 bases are TGTGCCAGCAGCCCTAGCGGGGGGGCCACAGATACGCAGTATTTT.

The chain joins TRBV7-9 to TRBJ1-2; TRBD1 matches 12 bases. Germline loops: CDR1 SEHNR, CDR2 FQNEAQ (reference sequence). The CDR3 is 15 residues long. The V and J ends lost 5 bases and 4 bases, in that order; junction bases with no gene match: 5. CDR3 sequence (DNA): TGTGCCAGCAGCGGTCCGGGACAGGGGGCCTATGGCTACACCTTC. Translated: CASSGPGQGAYGYTF.

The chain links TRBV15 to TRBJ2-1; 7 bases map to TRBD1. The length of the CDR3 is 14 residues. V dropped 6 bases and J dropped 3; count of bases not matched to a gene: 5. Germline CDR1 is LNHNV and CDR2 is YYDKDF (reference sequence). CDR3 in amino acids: CATSERTGYNEQFF. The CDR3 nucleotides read TGTGCCACCAGTGAGAGGACAGGCTACAATGAGCAGTTCTTC.

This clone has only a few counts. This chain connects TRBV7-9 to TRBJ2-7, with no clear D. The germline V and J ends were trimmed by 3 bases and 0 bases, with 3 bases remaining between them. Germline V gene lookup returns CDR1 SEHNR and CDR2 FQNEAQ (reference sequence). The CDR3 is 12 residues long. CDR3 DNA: TGTGCCAGCAGCTTCAGCTCCTACGAGCAGTACTTC. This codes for CASSFSSYEQYF.

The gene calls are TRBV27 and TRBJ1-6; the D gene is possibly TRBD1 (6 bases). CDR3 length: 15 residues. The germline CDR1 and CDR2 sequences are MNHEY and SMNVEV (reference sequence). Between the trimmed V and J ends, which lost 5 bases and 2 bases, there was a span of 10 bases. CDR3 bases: TGTGCCAGCAGTACAGGGAGGGCCTATAATTCACCCCTCCACTTT. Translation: CASSTGRAYNSPLHF.

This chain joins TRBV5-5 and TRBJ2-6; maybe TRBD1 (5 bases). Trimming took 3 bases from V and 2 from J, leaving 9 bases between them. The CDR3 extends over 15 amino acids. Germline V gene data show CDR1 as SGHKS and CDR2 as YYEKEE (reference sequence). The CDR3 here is CASSSQVPGANVLTF. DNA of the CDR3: TGTGCCAGCAGCTCACAGGTCCCTGGGGCCAACGTCCTGACTTTC. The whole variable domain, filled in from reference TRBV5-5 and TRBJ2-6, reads DAGVTQSPTHLIKTRGQQVTLRCSPISGHKSVSWYQQVLGQGPQFIFQYYEKEERGRGNFPDRFSARQFPNYSSELNVNALLLGDSALYLCASSSQVPGANVLTFGAGSRLTVL.

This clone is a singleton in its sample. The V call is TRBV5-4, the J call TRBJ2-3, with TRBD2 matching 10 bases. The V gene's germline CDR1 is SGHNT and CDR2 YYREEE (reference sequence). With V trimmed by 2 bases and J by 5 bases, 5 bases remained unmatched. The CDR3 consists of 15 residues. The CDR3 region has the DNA TGTGCCAGCAGCTTTCAGCGGGGGGGCGGAGATACGCAGTATTTT. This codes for CASSFQRGGGDTQYF. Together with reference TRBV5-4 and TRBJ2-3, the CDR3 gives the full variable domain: ETGVTQSPTHLIKTRGQQVTLRCSSQSGHNTVSWYQQALGQGPQFIFQYYREEENGRGNFPPRFSGLQFPNYSSELNVNALELDDSALYLCASSFQRGGGDTQYFGPGTRLTVL.

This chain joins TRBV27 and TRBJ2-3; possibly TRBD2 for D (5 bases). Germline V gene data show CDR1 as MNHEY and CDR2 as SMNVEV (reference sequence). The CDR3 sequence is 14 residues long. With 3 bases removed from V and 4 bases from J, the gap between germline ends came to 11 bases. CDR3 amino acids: CASSLGVVPDTQYF. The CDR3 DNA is TGTGCCAGCAGTTTGGGAGTGGTGCCAGATACGCAGTATTTT.

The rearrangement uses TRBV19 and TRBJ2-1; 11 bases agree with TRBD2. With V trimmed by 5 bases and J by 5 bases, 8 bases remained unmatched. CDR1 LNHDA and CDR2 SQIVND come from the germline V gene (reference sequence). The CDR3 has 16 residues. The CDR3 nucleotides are TGTGCCAGTAGTCTCCGACTAGCGGGGCTGAACAATGAGCAGTTCTTC. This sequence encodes CASSLRLAGLNNEQFF. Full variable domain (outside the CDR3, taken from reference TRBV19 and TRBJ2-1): DGGITQSPKYLFRKEGQNVTLSCEQNLNHDAMYWYRQDPGQGLRLIYYSQIVNDFQKGDIAEGYSVSREKKESFPLTVTSAQKNPTAFYLCASSLRLAGLNNEQFFGPGTRLTVL.

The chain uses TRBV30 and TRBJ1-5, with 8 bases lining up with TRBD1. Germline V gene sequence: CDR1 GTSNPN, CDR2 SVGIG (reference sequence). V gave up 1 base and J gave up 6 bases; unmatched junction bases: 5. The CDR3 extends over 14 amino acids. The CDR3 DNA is TGTGCCTGGAGTGAACAGGGGGATAGTCAGCCCCAGCATTTT. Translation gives CAWSEQGDSQPQHF.

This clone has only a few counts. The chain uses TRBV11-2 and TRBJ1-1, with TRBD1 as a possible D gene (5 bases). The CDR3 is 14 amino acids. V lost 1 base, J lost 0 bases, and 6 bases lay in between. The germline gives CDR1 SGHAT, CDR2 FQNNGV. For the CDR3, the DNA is TGTGCCAGCAGCTTAGGACAGTTGAACACTGAAGCTTTCTTT. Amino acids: CASSLGQLNTEAFF.

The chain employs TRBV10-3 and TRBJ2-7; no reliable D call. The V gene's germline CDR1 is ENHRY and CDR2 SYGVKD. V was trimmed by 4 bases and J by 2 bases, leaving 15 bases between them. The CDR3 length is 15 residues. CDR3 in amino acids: CAISVRFRVAYEQYF. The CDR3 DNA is TGTGCCATCAGTGTTCGTTTTCGGGTCGCCTACGAGCAGTACTTC.

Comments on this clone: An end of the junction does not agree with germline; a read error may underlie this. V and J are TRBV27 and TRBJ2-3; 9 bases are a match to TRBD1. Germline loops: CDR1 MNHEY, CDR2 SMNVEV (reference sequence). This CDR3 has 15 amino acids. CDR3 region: CASSLSTGGTDTQYF. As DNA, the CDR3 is TGTGCCAGCAGTTTATCAACAGGGGGCACCGATACGCAGTATTTT.

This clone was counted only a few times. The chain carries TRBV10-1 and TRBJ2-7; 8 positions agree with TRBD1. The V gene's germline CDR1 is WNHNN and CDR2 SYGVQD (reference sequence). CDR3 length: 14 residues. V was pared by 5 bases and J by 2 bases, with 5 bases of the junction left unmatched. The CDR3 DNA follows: TGCGCCAGCAGTCGGGACAGGAGACCCTACGAGCAGTACTTC. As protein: CASSRDRRPYEQYF.

The CDR3 protein is CASSLGQGRTEAFF. For the CDR3, the DNA is TGTGCCAGCTCCCTGGGACAGGGGAGGACTGAAGCTTTCTTT. The chain combines TRBV18 with TRBJ1-1, with 10 bases matching TRBD1. The CDR3 loop spans 14 amino acids. V lost 6 bases and J lost 5; bases outside the gene matches: 6. Germline CDR1 is KGHSH and CDR2 is LQKENI.

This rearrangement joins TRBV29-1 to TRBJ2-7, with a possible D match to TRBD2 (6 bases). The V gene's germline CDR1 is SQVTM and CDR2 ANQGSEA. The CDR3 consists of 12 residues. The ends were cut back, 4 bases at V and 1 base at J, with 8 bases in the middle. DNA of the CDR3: TGCAGCGTTGGCGGGGAGTCCTACGAGCAGTACTTC. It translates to CSVGGESYEQYF.

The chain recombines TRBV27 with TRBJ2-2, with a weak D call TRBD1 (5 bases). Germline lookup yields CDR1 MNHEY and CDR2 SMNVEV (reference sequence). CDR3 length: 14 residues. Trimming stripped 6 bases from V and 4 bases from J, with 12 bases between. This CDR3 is CASSLQGITGELFF. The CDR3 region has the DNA TGTGCCAGCAGCCTTCAGGGAATCACCGGGGAGCTGTTTTTT.

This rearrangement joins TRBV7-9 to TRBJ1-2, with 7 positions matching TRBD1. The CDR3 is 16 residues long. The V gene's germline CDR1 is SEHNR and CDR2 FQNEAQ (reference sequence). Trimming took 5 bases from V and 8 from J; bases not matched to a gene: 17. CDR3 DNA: TGTGCCAGCAGCGCCTCGATCTCGGAGGGGGCCGGAGGCTACACCTTC. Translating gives CASSASISEGAGGYTF.

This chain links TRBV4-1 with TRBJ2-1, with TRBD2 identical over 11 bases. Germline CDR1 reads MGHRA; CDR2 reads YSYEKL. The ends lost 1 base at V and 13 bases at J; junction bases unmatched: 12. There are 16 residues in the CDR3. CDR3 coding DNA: TGCGCCAGCAGCCAAGCTCAGACTAGCGGGACACAGTATCAGTTCTTC. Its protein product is CASSQAQTSGTQYQFF.

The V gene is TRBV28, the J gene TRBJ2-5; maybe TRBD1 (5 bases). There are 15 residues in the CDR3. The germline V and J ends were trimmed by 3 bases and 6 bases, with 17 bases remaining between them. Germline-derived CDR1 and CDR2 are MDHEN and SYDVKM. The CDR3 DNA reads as TGTGCCAGCAGTTTGTTCCGGCAGGGTTTGAAGACCCAGTACTTC. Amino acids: CASSLFRQGLKTQYF.

The CDR3 DNA reads TGTGCCAGTAGCCCTCTGGCGGGGGGCTACACCTTC. Translating it yields CASSPLAGGYTF. The chain is built from TRBV19 and TRBJ1-2; D is unresolved. CDR1 and CDR2 from the germline V gene are LNHDA and SQIVND (reference sequence). This CDR3 contains 12 residues. The V end was cut by 6 bases, the J end by 8 bases, with 13 bases between.